This T cell receptor (beta chain) was identified during a study of blood T cell repertoires in COVID-19. V lost 4 bases and J 1 base, leaving 4 bases between the germline ends. The length of the CDR3 is 12 residues. The germline gives CDR1 LNHDA, CDR2 SQIVND (reference sequence). Using immunoSEQ multiplex PCR, the repertoire was profiled, and TCRdb retains in-frame clones only, with some absent. The sample yields a few hundred thousand clones, about 90% seen once. The TCR comes from a man younger than 30 with COVID-19, enrolled during active disease. The sequenced material came from peripheral blood. This chain uses TRBV19 with TRBJ2-5; unclear D gene. CDR3 DNA: TGTGCCAGTAGTAACATCCAAGAGACCCAGTACTTC. It is translated as CASSNIQETQYF.